One and the same sample provided the 12 T cell receptor beta chains below, sequenced in a study of shared clonotypes between healthy human individuals. Clones were sequenced by immunoSEQ multiplex PCR, and TCRdb holds only the in-frame ones, with some missing. The sample yields about 2.5 million clones, 80% to 95% seen once. Input material: naive CD4+ T cells from PBMCs. Subset described: CD45RA+ positively selected. These receptors originate from a man between 18 and 35 years old in good health. Some clones in this sample may be carry-over from other donors' samples.

This clone was seen more than once but under ten times. The same CDR3 is also encoded by other DNA sequences in this sample. This rearrangement joins TRBV5-1 to TRBJ1-1; D is undetermined. Germline CDR1 SGHRS, CDR2 YFSETQ. The CDR3 is 15 amino acids. Between the trimmed V and J ends, which lost 1 base and 0 bases, there was a span of 10 bases. This CDR3 reads CASSLLTGMNTEAFF. CDR3 DNA: TGCGCCAGCAGCTTGTTAACCGGAATGAACACTGAAGCTTTCTTT.

With respect to this clone: This specimen includes other DNA sequences encoding the same CDR3. This chain uses TRBV28 with TRBJ2-7; 9 positions match TRBD1. Unmatched junction bases numbered 7, after V lost 3 bases and J lost 4 bases. The length of the CDR3 is 15 residues. The V gene's germline CDR1 is MDHEN and CDR2 SYDVKM. The CDR3 bases are TGTGCCAGCAGTTTTTTCGGGACAGGGTCGTACGAGCAGTACTTC. Its translation: CASSFFGTGSYEQYF.

Details on this clone: The same CDR3 is also encoded by other DNA sequences in this sample. The chain joins TRBV9 to TRBJ2-5; TRBD2 aligns across 12 bases. Per germline, CDR1 SGDLS and CDR2 YYNGEE. With V trimmed by 3 bases and J by 2 bases, 2 bases remained unmatched. The CDR3 is made up of 15 amino acids. The CDR3 protein is CASSAGLAGQETQYF. The CDR3, as DNA: TGTGCCAGCAGCGCCGGACTAGCGGGGCAAGAGACCCAGTACTTC.

This chain joins TRBV15 and TRBJ1-5; D call uncertain. CDR1 is LNHNV, CDR2 YYDKDF, per germline (reference sequence). CDR3 length equals 17 residues. Between the trimmed V and J ends, which lost 0 bases and 4 bases, there was a span of 16 bases. DNA of the CDR3: TGTGCCACCAGCAGAGATCGGGCGGGGTCCTGGAATCAGCCCCAGCATTTT. Encoded protein: CATSRDRAGSWNQPQHF. The full variable domain, completed using reference TRBV15 and TRBJ1-5, is DAMVIQNPRYQVTQFGKPVTLSCSQTLNHNVMYWYQQKSSQAPKLLFHYYDKDFNNEADTPDNFQSRRPNTSFCFLDIRSPGLGDTAMYLCATSRDRAGSWNQPQHFGDGTRLSIL.

A remark on this clone: Other DNA sequences of this sample code for an identical CDR3. The rearrangement links TRBV2 to TRBJ2-2; D call uncertain. From germline, CDR1 is SNHLY and CDR2 FYNNEI. V was shortened by 6 bases and J by 3 bases, with 5 bases between the two germline ends. This CDR3 has 12 amino acids. CDR3 loop: CASSPHTGELFF. In DNA, the CDR3 is TGTGCCAGCAGCCCCCACACCGGGGAGCTGTTTTTT.

The V gene is TRBV5-1, the J gene TRBJ1-1, with D unresolved. CDR1 and CDR2 from the germline V gene are SGHRS and YFSETQ. Trimming shortened V by 3 bases and J by 5 bases, and 17 bases separated the two germline ends. This CDR3 contains 15 residues. The CDR3 DNA follows: TGCGCCAGCAGCTCCCTGGGCCCAGAACGTACTGAAGCTTTCTTT. Encoded protein: CASSSLGPERTEAFF.

The J gene is TRBJ1-1, the V gene TRBV19; D not resolved. Looked up from germline, CDR1 is LNHDA and CDR2 is SQIVND (reference sequence). The ends were cut back, 3 bases at V and 3 bases at J, with 8 bases in the middle. CDR3 size: 13 residues. Here the CDR3 DNA reads TGTGCCAGTAGTATGACGGTGGACACTGAAGCTTTCTTT. It is translated as CASSMTVDTEAFF.

CDR3 bases: TGTGCCAGTAGTCCCGGACGGACTTATAGCAATCAGCCCCAGCATTTT. Its protein is CASSPGRTYSNQPQHF. The genes are TRBV19 and TRBJ1-5; D is ambiguous. Germline values: CDR1 LNHDA, CDR2 SQIVND (reference sequence). The CDR3 has 16 amino acids. Trimming took 5 bases from V and 0 from J, leaving 14 bases between them.

The chain uses TRBV7-9 and TRBJ2-1; no reliable D call. Trimming left V 3 bases short and J 1 base short, with 10 bases between. The V gene's germline CDR1 is SEHNR and CDR2 FQNEAQ (reference sequence). The CDR3 has 15 amino acids. The DNA for the CDR3 is TGTGCCAGCAGCTTCGGCTCCCCGTCCTACAATGAGCAGTTCTTC. It encodes CASSFGSPSYNEQFF.

The chain joins TRBV27 to TRBJ1-1; 7 nucleotides match TRBD1. The germline CDR1 and CDR2 sequences are MNHEY and SMNVEV (reference sequence). Trimming at V came to 2 bases and at J to 4 bases, leaving 1 base not matched to a gene. This CDR3 contains 13 residues. In nucleotides, the CDR3 is TGTGCCAGCAGTTTACCAGGGGGCACTGAAGCTTTCTTT. Residues: CASSLPGGTEAFF.

The chain links TRBV9 to TRBJ2-2; 11 positions agree with TRBD2. CDR1 is SGDLS, CDR2 YYNGEE, per germline. The CDR3 spans 17 residues. The V gene end was trimmed by 3 bases and the J gene end by 1 base; junction bases not matched to a gene: 5. The CDR3 nucleotides read TGTGCCAGCAGCGCCGGGGGGACTAGCGGGAACACCGGGGAGCTGTTTTTT. It encodes CASSAGGTSGNTGELFF. Together with reference TRBV9 and TRBJ2-2, the CDR3 gives the full variable domain: DSGVTQTPKHLITATGQRVTLRCSPRSGDLSVYWYQQSLDQGLQFLIQYYNGEERAKGNILERFSAQQFPDLHSELNLSSLELGDSALYFCASSAGGTSGNTGELFFGEGSRLTVL.

This clone was seen only once. The V call is TRBV7-2, the J call TRBJ1-3; weak D call: TRBD1 (5 bases). CDR1 is SGHTA, CDR2 FQGNSA, per germline. V lost 5 bases and J lost 0, with 11 bases in between. This CDR3 spans 15 amino acids. The CDR3 spells CASSVGHLSGNTIYF. Here the CDR3 DNA reads TGTGCCAGCAGCGTTGGACACCTCTCTGGAAACACCATATATTTT.